These 9 T cell receptor beta chains share one sample of origin, sequenced in a study of T cells after yellow fever vaccination. TCRdb analysed the 5' RACE reads with MiXCR anew, one entry per CDR3 protein. The data show about 74,000 distinct CDR3 sequences, roughly 7.4% seen once. The sequenced sample was CD8+ T cells sorted from PBMCs, obtained 5 days after the first yellow fever vaccination. The receptors were gathered from a man aged 18 to 35 who received the YFV17D yellow fever vaccine.

CDR3 in amino acids: CATGTGMGRPNGELFF. The CDR3 DNA reads TGTGCCACAGGGACCGGTATGGGCAGACCCAATGGGGAGCTGTTTTTT. The chain uses TRBV12-5 and TRBJ2-2, with TRBD1 as a possible D gene (6 bases). The CDR3 contains 16 residues. In germline, CDR1 is LGHNT, CDR2 FRNRAP.

There are a few counts of this clonotype. The rearrangement joins TRBV12-3 or TRBV12-4 to TRBJ1-5; no definite D call. The V end lost 6 bases, the J end lost 4 bases, and 7 bases lay between the germline ends. This CDR3 is 12 amino acids long. CDR3 residues: CASSRINQPQHF. CDR3 in DNA: TGTGCCAGCAGCCGTATTAATCAGCCCCAGCATTTT.

This clonotype was seen many times. V usage is TRBV12-3 or TRBV12-4 and J usage is TRBJ2-1; D gene uncertain. V was clipped by 5 bases and J by 0 bases, with 11 bases between them. There are 15 residues in the CDR3. For the CDR3, the DNA is TGTGCCAGCAGTCCGACGGGCAGCTCCTACAATGAGCAGTTCTTC. Protein sequence: CASSPTGSSYNEQFF.

The chain combines TRBV10-3 with TRBJ2-1; 9 nucleotides agree with TRBD2. CDR3 size: 13 residues. Per germline, CDR1 ENHRY and CDR2 SYGVKD. J was trimmed by 10 bases and V by 10 bases; bases with no gene match: 11. The CDR3 region is CATQPGLAREQFF. For the CDR3, the DNA is TGTGCCACCCAACCGGGACTAGCTCGGGAGCAGTTCTTC.

This clonotype was recorded a few times. The chain carries TRBV15 and TRBJ2-1, with 9 bases aligning to TRBD2. The germline V gene has CDR1 LNHNV and CDR2 YYDKDF (reference sequence). CDR3 length: 15 residues. Unmatched junction bases numbered 5, after V lost 3 bases and J lost 5 bases. This CDR3 reads CATSSGTSSHNEQFF. The CDR3 DNA reads as TGTGCCACCAGCAGTGGGACTAGCTCTCACAATGAGCAGTTCTTC. The full variable domain, with the rest looked up from reference TRBV15 and TRBJ2-1, is DAMVIQNPRYQVTQFGKPVTLSCSQTLNHNVMYWYQQKSSQAPKLLFHYYDKDFNNEADTPDNFQSRRPNTSFCFLDIRSPGLGDTAMYLCATSSGTSSHNEQFFGPGTRLTVL.

The chain couples TRBV6-5 to TRBJ2-1; D is undetermined. V lost 0 bases to trimming and J lost 7 bases, with 7 bases between them. The germline gives CDR1 MNHEY, CDR2 SVGAGI. The CDR3 totals 13 residues. The chain's CDR3 is CASSYSSANEQFF. The CDR3 nucleotides read TGTGCCAGCAGTTACTCGAGTGCGAATGAGCAGTTCTTC.

This clonotype came up many times. The chain combines TRBV7-2 with TRBJ1-1; 10 nucleotides line up with TRBD1. J lost 10 bases, V lost 5 bases, and 7 bases had no gene match. This CDR3 has 13 residues. The germline V gene has CDR1 SGHTA and CDR2 FQGNSA. The CDR3 loop is CASSPLGQGGAFF. The CDR3, as DNA: TGTGCCAGCAGCCCTTTAGGACAGGGGGGAGCTTTCTTT.

The V gene is TRBV20-1, the J gene TRBJ2-7, with TRBD2 as a possible D gene (6 bases). The CDR3 covers 15 residues. Trimming left V 3 bases short and J 0 bases short, with 15 bases between. Germline V gives CDR1 DFQATT, CDR2 SNEGSKA (reference sequence). CDR3 region: CSARFRGRSSYEQYF. The CDR3 coding sequence is TGCAGTGCTAGGTTTCGGGGGAGGAGCTCCTACGAGCAGTACTTC.

A few counts support this clonotype. The CDR3 protein is CASLTAGGYTEAFF. The CDR3 DNA follows: TGTGCCAGCCTAACGGCCGGGGGATATACTGAAGCTTTCTTT. The rearrangement joins TRBV2 to TRBJ1-1; maybe TRBD1 (5 bases). The germline gives CDR1 SNHLY, CDR2 FYNNEI. V lost 8 bases, J lost 5 bases, and 18 bases lay in between. The CDR3 covers 14 residues.